This TCR beta chain was captured in a study of Graves' ophthalmopathy and Graves' hyperthyroidism. At the level of the study: At the time of initial diagnosis and before any treatment, peripheral blood was collected. Findings of the study overall: A majority of expanded thyroid clonotypes exceeding 0.001 frequency were likewise present in blood. The 13-signature model separated ophthalmopathy from stable hyperthyroidism at almost 90% sensitivity and about 80% specificity. The model predicted progression of ophthalmopathy with a sensitivity of 70% to 71%, and its specificity was 72% to 85%.

From RNA, the CDR3 regions of TCR beta chains were amplified and sequenced. HTBI primers were used in a first-round RT-PCR, which preceded a second-round multiplex PCR. From the multiplex PCR reads, TCRdb called clonotypes with MiXCR, one entry per CDR3 protein. The table lists 150,000 to 200,000 distinct CDR3 sequences, less than 45% of them singletons. With regard to this clonotype: Its target is unknown.

The sequenced material came from peripheral blood. This sequence originates from a woman aged 40 to 50 with Graves' ophthalmopathy.

The CDR3 loop reads CASNPHRGRLKNYGYTF. The CDR3 region has the DNA TGTGCCAGCAACCCACACAGGGGGCGCCTCAAAAACTATGGCTACACCTTC. The chain uses TRBV6-1 and TRBJ1-2; 9 bases match TRBD1. J lost 2 bases, V lost 7 bases, and 14 bases had no gene match. The CDR3 is 17 residues long. Looked up from germline, CDR1 is MNHNS and CDR2 is SASEGT.